Listed below are T cell receptor beta chains from one sample, sequenced in a study of blood T cell repertoires in COVID-19. The protocol was immunoSEQ multiplex PCR, while the TCRdb copy is restricted to in-frame clones and leaves out a portion. The table includes 190,000 or so clones, approximately 88% detected once. Specimen: peripheral blood. These receptor sequences come from a woman in her 30s with acute or convalescent COVID-19. Both conserved end residues are part of each CDR3. D genes are given only for firm matches. The size field is filled for only some rows; it gives once, few, many or a size class.

j_gene: TRBJ2-3; d_gene: TRBD1; abundance: -; v_gene: TRBV20-1; CDR3aa: CSASVGDRGPGRPSQYF; CDR3nt: TGCAGTGCTAGTGTCGGGGACAGGGGGCCAGGGCGGCCATCCCAGTATTTT
j_gene: TRBJ2-1; d_gene: -; abundance: -; v_gene: TRBV2; CDR3aa: CASNDYHTYNEQFF; CDR3nt: TGTGCCTCGAACGACTACCACACCTACAATGAGCAGTTCTTC
j_gene: TRBJ2-5; d_gene: TRBD1; abundance: -; v_gene: TRBV7-7; CDR3aa: CASSLGSGTGEETQYF; CDR3nt: TGTGCTAGCAGCTTAGGTTCGGGGACAGGCGAAGAGACCCAGTACTTC
j_gene: TRBJ1-5; d_gene: -; abundance: -; v_gene: TRBV24-1; CDR3aa: CATSDYSRNQPQHF; CDR3nt: TGTGCCACCAGTGACTATTCTCGCAATCAGCCCCAGCATTTT
j_gene: TRBJ1-1; d_gene: TRBD1; abundance: -; v_gene: TRBV5-1; CDR3aa: CASSFQGALTEAFF; CDR3nt: TGCGCCAGCAGCTTCCAGGGGGCGTTGACTGAAGCTTTCTTT
j_gene: TRBJ1-2; d_gene: -; abundance: -; v_gene: TRBV11-2; CDR3aa: CASTGTNYGYTF; CDR3nt: TGTGCCAGCACCGGGACTAACTATGGCTACACCTTC
j_gene: TRBJ2-7; d_gene: -; abundance: -; v_gene: TRBV3-1/TRBV3-2; CDR3aa: CASSHLGGEQYF; CDR3nt: TGTGCCAGCAGCCACTTAGGAGGCGAGCAGTACTTC
j_gene: TRBJ1-1; d_gene: TRBD1; abundance: -; v_gene: TRBV5-1; CDR3aa: CASSWRGPTEAFF; CDR3nt: TGCGCCAGCAGTTGGAGGGGGCCCACTGAAGCTTTCTTT
j_gene: TRBJ2-3; d_gene: TRBD1; abundance: -; v_gene: TRBV28; CDR3aa: CATKGGREGDTQYF; CDR3nt: TGTGCCACCAAAGGGGGCCGCGAGGGAGATACGCAGTATTTT
j_gene: TRBJ2-5; d_gene: -; abundance: -; v_gene: TRBV19; CDR3aa: CASSIGGGYQETQYF; CDR3nt: TGTGCCAGTAGTATTGGGGGCGGATACCAAGAGACCCAGTACTTC
j_gene: TRBJ2-2; d_gene: -; abundance: -; v_gene: TRBV19; CDR3aa: CASNPGVITGELFF; CDR3nt: TGTGCCAGTAATCCAGGCGTAATTACCGGGGAGCTGTTTTTT
j_gene: TRBJ2-3; d_gene: -; abundance: -; v_gene: TRBV7-8; CDR3aa: CASSFRSDTQYF; CDR3nt: TGTGCCAGCAGCTTCAGGTCGGATACGCAGTATTTT
j_gene: TRBJ2-3; d_gene: -; abundance: -; v_gene: TRBV5-1; CDR3aa: CASHAGSLESTDTQYF; CDR3nt: TGCGCCAGCCATGCGGGATCCCTTGAGAGCACAGATACGCAGTATTTT
j_gene: TRBJ1-1; d_gene: -; abundance: -; v_gene: TRBV7-9; CDR3aa: CASSSQGYEAFF; CDR3nt: TGTGCCAGCAGTTCACAGGGATACGAAGCTTTCTTT
j_gene: TRBJ2-7; d_gene: TRBD2; abundance: -; v_gene: TRBV7-9; CDR3aa: CASKISGTRGEQYF; CDR3nt: TGTGCGAGCAAGATATCCGGGACTAGAGGCGAGCAGTACTTC
j_gene: TRBJ1-1; d_gene: TRBD1; abundance: -; v_gene: TRBV19; CDR3aa: CASSPFDRDTEAFF; CDR3nt: TGTGCCAGTAGTCCCTTCGACAGGGACACTGAAGCTTTCTTT
j_gene: TRBJ1-4; d_gene: -; abundance: -; v_gene: TRBV3-1/TRBV3-2; CDR3aa: CASSQGPFNEKLFF; CDR3nt: TGTGCCAGCAGCCAGGGGCCGTTTAATGAAAAACTGTTTTTT
j_gene: TRBJ2-6; d_gene: TRBD1; abundance: -; v_gene: TRBV29-1; CDR3aa: CSARTGKLSGANVLTF; CDR3nt: TGCAGCGCTAGGACAGGGAAACTCTCTGGGGCCAACGTCCTGACTTTC
j_gene: TRBJ2-2; d_gene: TRBD1; abundance: -; v_gene: TRBV19; CDR3aa: CASSSPGQGFTGELFF; CDR3nt: TGTGCCAGTAGTTCCCCCGGACAGGGGTTCACCGGGGAGCTGTTTTTT
j_gene: TRBJ1-5; d_gene: TRBD1; abundance: -; v_gene: TRBV30; CDR3aa: CAWSVGTGPHF; CDR3nt: TGTGCCTGGAGTGTTGGGACAGGTCCTCATTTT
j_gene: TRBJ1-2; d_gene: -; abundance: -; v_gene: TRBV28; CDR3aa: CASSPQLSGYTF; CDR3nt: TGTGCCAGCAGTCCCCAATTGAGTGGCTACACCTTC
j_gene: TRBJ1-5; d_gene: -; abundance: few; v_gene: TRBV5-4; CDR3aa: CASSTQGGNQPQHF; CDR3nt: TGTGCCAGCAGCACCCAGGGTGGGAATCAGCCCCAGCATTTT
j_gene: TRBJ1-3; d_gene: TRBD1; abundance: -; v_gene: TRBV5-6; CDR3aa: CASSTGTGGNTIYF; CDR3nt: TGTGCCAGCAGCACCGGGACAGGGGGAAACACCATATATTTT
j_gene: TRBJ2-3; d_gene: -; abundance: -; v_gene: TRBV5-4; CDR3aa: CASSLAGQGTDTQYF; CDR3nt: TGTGCCAGCAGCTTGGCCGGACAAGGCACAGATACGCAGTATTTT
j_gene: TRBJ1-2; d_gene: TRBD1; abundance: -; v_gene: TRBV18; CDR3aa: CASSPTQGVRGYTF; CDR3nt: TGTGCCAGCTCACCTACTCAGGGGGTCCGTGGCTACACCTTC
j_gene: TRBJ2-3; d_gene: -; abundance: -; v_gene: TRBV5-1; CDR3aa: CASSLGGPPDTQYF; CDR3nt: TGCGCCAGCAGCTTGGGCGGGCCTCCAGATACGCAGTATTTT
j_gene: TRBJ2-3; d_gene: -; abundance: few; v_gene: TRBV28; CDR3aa: CASSLLGPQPNTQYF; CDR3nt: TGTGCCAGCAGTTTACTTGGCCCACAGCCCAATACGCAGTATTTT
j_gene: TRBJ1-1; d_gene: -; abundance: -; v_gene: TRBV2; CDR3aa: CASTVRTAGTEAFF; CDR3nt: TGTGCCAGCACCGTTAGGACAGCCGGGACTGAAGCTTTCTTT
j_gene: TRBJ1-1; d_gene: -; abundance: -; v_gene: TRBV5-1; CDR3aa: CASSQQGTLNTEAFF; CDR3nt: TGCGCCAGCAGCCAACAGGGAACTCTGAACACTGAAGCTTTCTTT
j_gene: TRBJ2-1; d_gene: TRBD2; abundance: once; v_gene: TRBV11-1; CDR3aa: CASRTSGSPNNEQFF; CDR3nt: TGTGCCAGCCGGACTAGCGGGAGTCCTAACAATGAGCAGTTCTTC
j_gene: TRBJ2-5; d_gene: -; abundance: few; v_gene: TRBV15; CDR3aa: CATSRDGSQETQYF; CDR3nt: TGTGCCACCAGCAGAGATGGGAGCCAAGAGACCCAGTACTTC
j_gene: TRBJ2-1; d_gene: -; abundance: -; v_gene: TRBV30; CDR3aa: CAWQRGGFEVNEQFF; CDR3nt: TGTGCCTGGCAAAGGGGGGGTTTCGAGGTTAATGAGCAGTTCTTC
j_gene: TRBJ1-5; d_gene: -; abundance: few; v_gene: TRBV15; CDR3aa: CATTRGRSYQPQHF; CDR3nt: TGTGCCACCACGCGGGGGAGGTCTTATCAGCCCCAGCATTTT
j_gene: TRBJ1-2; d_gene: -; abundance: -; v_gene: TRBV11-3; CDR3aa: CASSPDRSYGYTF; CDR3nt: TGTGCCAGCAGCCCGGACAGAAGCTATGGCTACACCTTC
j_gene: TRBJ2-1; d_gene: TRBD2; abundance: -; v_gene: TRBV19; CDR3aa: CASSSRLAGGNMQQFF; CDR3nt: TGTGCCAGTAGTAGTAGACTAGCGGGGGGGAACATGCAGCAGTTCTTC
j_gene: TRBJ2-1; d_gene: TRBD1; abundance: -; v_gene: TRBV6-5; CDR3aa: CASRTGTGNNEQFF; CDR3nt: TGTGCCAGTAGAACCGGGACAGGAAACAATGAGCAGTTCTTC
j_gene: TRBJ2-7; d_gene: -; abundance: -; v_gene: TRBV4-1; CDR3aa: CASSHTSTEAYEQYF; CDR3nt: TGCGCCAGCAGCCATACTAGTACAGAAGCCTACGAGCAGTACTTC
j_gene: TRBJ2-6; d_gene: TRBD2; abundance: -; v_gene: TRBV19; CDR3aa: CASSIATSEANVLTF; CDR3nt: TGTGCCAGTAGTATAGCCACTAGCGAGGCCAACGTCCTGACTTTC
j_gene: TRBJ1-2; d_gene: TRBD1; abundance: -; v_gene: TRBV27; CDR3aa: CASSSTGVYGYTF; CDR3nt: TGTGCCAGCAGTTCTACAGGGGTCTATGGCTACACCTTC
j_gene: TRBJ1-5; d_gene: -; abundance: -; v_gene: TRBV18; CDR3aa: CASSGRSNQPQHF; CDR3nt: TGTGCCAGCTCCGGGAGAAGCAATCAGCCCCAGCATTTT
j_gene: TRBJ2-1; d_gene: -; abundance: -; v_gene: TRBV6-6; CDR3aa: CASSSGGGAYNEQFF; CDR3nt: TGTGCCAGCAGTTCGGGTGGCGGAGCGTACAATGAGCAGTTCTTC
j_gene: TRBJ1-1; d_gene: -; abundance: -; v_gene: TRBV2; CDR3aa: CASKGLMNTEAFF; CDR3nt: TGTGCCAGCAAGGGACTAATGAACACTGAAGCTTTCTTT
j_gene: TRBJ1-3; d_gene: TRBD1; abundance: -; v_gene: TRBV7-9; CDR3aa: CASSLYGTGNTSGNTIYF; CDR3nt: TGTGCCAGCAGCCTCTACGGGACAGGGAATACCTCTGGAAACACCATATATTTT
j_gene: TRBJ2-2; d_gene: -; abundance: -; v_gene: TRBV7-9; CDR3aa: CASSLHGGNAGELFF; CDR3nt: TGTGCCAGCAGCTTACATGGAGGGAACGCCGGGGAGCTGTTTTTT
j_gene: TRBJ2-1; d_gene: -; abundance: -; v_gene: TRBV7-2; CDR3aa: CASSSDRGSYNEQFF; CDR3nt: TGTGCCAGCAGCTCCGACCGCGGCTCCTACAATGAGCAGTTCTTC
j_gene: TRBJ2-3; d_gene: TRBD2; abundance: once; v_gene: TRBV6-6; CDR3aa: CASRKLAGVVDTQYF; CDR3nt: TGTGCCAGCAGAAAACTAGCGGGAGTAGTAGATACGCAGTATTTT
j_gene: TRBJ1-3; d_gene: -; abundance: once; v_gene: TRBV5-1; CDR3aa: CASSPTASGNTIYF; CDR3nt: TGCGCCAGCAGCCCTACCGCCTCTGGAAACACCATATATTTT
j_gene: TRBJ2-3; d_gene: -; abundance: -; v_gene: TRBV12-3/TRBV12-4; CDR3aa: CASRQEKADTQYF; CDR3nt: TGTGCCAGCAGACAAGAAAAAGCAGATACGCAGTATTTT
j_gene: TRBJ1-2; d_gene: TRBD1; abundance: -; v_gene: TRBV28; CDR3aa: CASSLGQAYGYTF; CDR3nt: TGTGCCAGCAGCCTCGGACAGGCTTATGGCTACACCTTC
j_gene: TRBJ2-5; d_gene: TRBD2; abundance: once; v_gene: TRBV15; CDR3aa: CATSRHTSGQETQYF; CDR3nt: TGTGCCACCAGCAGACATACTAGCGGCCAAGAGACCCAGTACTTC
j_gene: TRBJ1-1; d_gene: -; abundance: -; v_gene: TRBV6-2/TRBV6-3; CDR3aa: CASSYAGFTEAFF; CDR3nt: TGTGCCAGCAGTTACGCGGGGTTCACTGAAGCTTTCTTT
j_gene: TRBJ2-5; d_gene: -; abundance: -; v_gene: TRBV6-5; CDR3aa: CASRSSGETQYF; CDR3nt: TGTGCCAGCAGGTCGAGTGGAGAGACCCAGTACTTC
j_gene: TRBJ2-3; d_gene: TRBD2; abundance: once; v_gene: TRBV10-3; CDR3aa: CAISESMTSGVERSDTQYF; CDR3nt: TGTGCCATCAGTGAGTCAATGACTAGCGGGGTCGAGAGGTCCGATACGCAGTATTTT
j_gene: TRBJ2-1; d_gene: -; abundance: -; v_gene: TRBV9; CDR3aa: CASSVGSLLNEQFF; CDR3nt: TGTGCCAGCAGCGTGGGGAGCCTCTTGAATGAGCAGTTCTTC